This T cell receptor beta chain is drawn from a study of shared clonotypes between healthy human individuals. Study-wide results and caveats: Enrolling few donors narrowed the genetic and exposure-history diversity that was represented.

Produced via immunoSEQ multiplex PCR; TCRdb's table is partial and in-frame only. The table has more than 2,000,000 clones, around 90% seen once. Per the germline V gene, CDR1 is GTSNPN and CDR2 is SVGIG (reference sequence). The CDR3 is 13 residues long. Trimming pared 0 bases from V and 4 bases from J, leaving 10 bases between. Details on this clone: The antigen remains unidentified.

Sequencing was carried out using naive CD4+ T cells sorted from blood. Subset: CD45RA+ positively selected. This sequence originates from a young man in good health. The genes are TRBV30 and TRBJ2-7, with D possibly matching TRBD2 (5 bases). The CDR3 sequence: CAWSVLSGYEQYF. In DNA, the CDR3 is TGTGCCTGGAGTGTACTCTCGGGGTACGAGCAGTACTTC.